This TCR beta chain was sequenced during a study of cytomegalovirus exposure and HLA in healthy donors. Study observations and caveats: Evidence from a later analysis indicated that most CMV-associated TCR beta chains looked HLA-restricted. Analyses of presence and absence presupposed an approximately uniform sequencing depth across donors.

Trimming removed 4 bases at V and 4 bases at J, with 14 bases between. Germline assignment: CDR1 MNHEY and CDR2 SMNVEV (reference sequence). The CDR3 length is 15 residues. 13 Jbeta primers and 60 Vbeta primers were used for the PCR. In the source study's methods: Roughly 10 million shared chains were among some 75 million unique TCR beta chains counted in a later analysis. Data came from immunoSEQ multiplex PCR; TCRdb stores just in-frame clones and leaves some out. That table furnishes V, J and clone size, whereas the DNA furnished D and trimming. The data contain around 230,000 clones, 82% of them singletons. This clone was observed once. Its specificity is unknown. Though nominally healthy at sampling, donors likely had unrecorded immune exposures.

Sequencing was carried out using PBMCs. V and J are TRBV27 and TRBJ1-5; D gene uncertain. This receptor was identified in a man between 40 and 49 years old in good health and CMV-seropositive. The CDR3 bases are TGTGCCAGCAGTTCGTTTCAAGGCAGGAATCAGCCCCAGCATTTT. This sequence encodes CASSSFQGRNQPQHF.